This passage covers 23 T cell receptor beta chains from one sample sequenced in a study of blood T cell repertoires in COVID-19. Generated by immunoSEQ multiplex PCR, the TCRdb table keeps only in-frame clones and is missing some. Of around 300,000 clones listed, roughly 80% are singletons. The sample comprised peripheral blood. These receptor sequences come from a woman between 50 and 59 years old who had recovered from COVID-19.

The V and J genes are TRBV15 and TRBJ2-7; 10 bases map to TRBD2. Germline V CDR1 and CDR2: LNHNV, YYDKDF (reference sequence). J gave up 5 bases and V 3 bases, and 7 bases lay outside the gene matches. The CDR3 is made up of 15 amino acids. CDR3 DNA: TGTGCCACCAGCAGGTCCGGGACTAGCGCCCACGAGCAGTACTTC. The encoded protein is CATSRSGTSAHEQYF.

This chain links TRBV16 with TRBJ1-1; D might be TRBD1 (5 bases). V was trimmed by 4 bases and J by 10 bases, leaving 13 bases between them. Germline V gene data show CDR1 as KGHSY and CDR2 as FQNENV. CDR3 length: 12 residues. CDR3 amino acids: CASSPAGRGAFF. CDR3 nucleotides: TGTGCCAGCAGCCCCGCCGGTAGGGGAGCTTTCTTT.

V usage is TRBV7-3 and J usage is TRBJ2-2; D may be TRBD2 (6 bases). The CDR3 is made up of 13 amino acids. Trimming cost V 3 bases and J 7 bases, with 9 bases left between them. Germline values: CDR1 SGHTA, CDR2 FQGTGA. DNA of the CDR3: TGTGCCAGCAGCTTCGGGAGTGGCGGGGAGCTGTTTTTT. It codes for CASSFGSGGELFF.

The chain couples TRBV28 to TRBJ1-4; no clear D. The V end was cut by 3 bases, the J end by 0 bases, with 8 bases between. CDR3 length equals 15 residues. CDR1 is MDHEN and CDR2 is SYDVKM in the germline V gene. The CDR3 here is CASSFQKSTNEKLFF. As DNA, the CDR3 is TGTGCCAGCAGTTTCCAGAAATCAACTAATGAAAAACTGTTTTTT.

This chain links TRBV19 with TRBJ2-7; 8 bases align to TRBD2. V lost 1 base, J lost 3 bases, and 5 bases stayed unmatched. Germline CDR1 reads LNHDA; CDR2 reads SQIVND (reference sequence). The CDR3 is 15 residues long. In DNA form, the CDR3 reads TGTGCCAGTAGTATAGCGGGAGGGTCCTTCTACGAGCAGTACTTC. It translates to CASSIAGGSFYEQYF.

Points on this clone: The CDR3 end shows no conserved phenylalanine or tryptophan, and so a read error is likely. The rearrangement joins TRBV4-3 to TRBJ1-4; D is unclear. Per the germline V gene, CDR1 is LGHNA and CDR2 is YSLEER. The CDR3 loop spans 15 amino acids. V lost 0 bases to trimming and J lost 0 bases, with 5 bases between them. The CDR3 DNA reads as TGCGCCAGCAGCCAAGATCGGTCAACTAATGAAAAACTGTTTTCT. Residues: CASSQDRSTNEKLFS.

V and J are TRBV10-2 and TRBJ1-1; D might be TRBD1 (5 bases). The V end lost 4 bases, the J end lost 5 bases, and 11 bases lay between the germline ends. CDR1 is WSHSY and CDR2 is SAAADI in the germline V gene. The CDR3 is 13 amino acids. This chain's CDR3 is CASSVGGGTEAFF. CDR3 DNA: TGCGCCAGCAGTGTGGGGGGGGGAACTGAAGCTTTCTTT.

The rearrangement links TRBV27 to TRBJ1-5, with 9 bases identical to TRBD1. This CDR3 spans 17 amino acids. V trimming: 6 bases; J trimming: 9 bases; junction bases outside the gene matches: 18. Germline-derived CDR1 and CDR2 are MNHEY and SMNVEV (reference sequence). The DNA for the CDR3 is TGTGCCAGCAGACCTTACACGACCGGGACAGGGTCTTGGCCCCAGCATTTT. Translating gives CASRPYTTGTGSWPQHF.

The chain couples TRBV5-1 to TRBJ1-1; the D is unclear. The germline V gene has CDR1 SGHRS and CDR2 YFSETQ. This CDR3 region has 13 residues. Deletions cut 4 bases from V and 2 bases from J, with 9 bases between. The DNA for the CDR3 is TGCGCCAGCAGCCCCCAGGTTAACACTGAAGCTTTCTTT. Translating it yields CASSPQVNTEAFF.

The rearrangement links TRBV7-2 to TRBJ2-7, with 9 bases identical to TRBD2. From germline, CDR1 is SGHTA and CDR2 FQGNSA. The length of the CDR3 is 15 residues. The V gene end was trimmed by 5 bases and the J gene end by 3 bases; junction bases not matched to a gene: 8. The CDR3 region is CASSRRTSEIYEQYF. The CDR3 DNA is TGTGCCAGCAGCAGAAGGACTAGCGAAATCTACGAGCAGTACTTC.

The chain links TRBV27 to TRBJ2-7; D gene unclear. Germline V gives CDR1 MNHEY, CDR2 SMNVEV (reference sequence). This CDR3 spans 16 amino acids. Trimming removed 1 base at V and 0 bases at J, with 13 bases between. CDR3 loop: CASSLWASQPSYEQYF. The CDR3 nucleotides read TGTGCCAGCAGTTTATGGGCCAGCCAACCCTCCTACGAGCAGTACTTC.

V is TRBV19 and J is TRBJ2-6; D remains ambiguous. This CDR3 contains 15 residues. The germline V gene has CDR1 LNHDA and CDR2 SQIVND (reference sequence). The V gene lost 2 bases and the J gene lost 2 bases, with 7 bases spanning the gap. CDR3 in amino acids: CASSILSTGANVLTF. In DNA, the CDR3 is TGTGCCAGTAGTATATTGTCAACTGGGGCCAACGTCCTGACTTTC.

The rearrangement uses TRBV19 and TRBJ2-5; possible D gene TRBD1, 7 bases. This CDR3 is 13 amino acids long. Trimming cost V 5 bases and J 4 bases, with 11 bases left between them. CDR1 is LNHDA and CDR2 is SQIVND in the germline V gene (reference sequence). CDR3 nucleotides: TGTGCCAGTAGTCCCCAGGGGGGAGAGACCCAGTACTTC. It is translated as CASSPQGGETQYF.

The chain links TRBV5-6 to TRBJ2-5, with 13 bases lining up with TRBD2. This CDR3 comprises 16 residues. Germline CDR1 is SGHDT and CDR2 is YYEEEE. The ends lost 4 bases at V and 4 bases at J; junction bases unmatched: 7. The CDR3 is CASSPGLAGAGETQYF. CDR3 coding DNA: TGTGCCAGCAGCCCCGGACTAGCGGGAGCGGGAGAGACCCAGTACTTC.

This clone was seen just once. This chain links TRBV5-1 with TRBJ2-1, with D possibly being TRBD1 (5 bases). The CDR3 consists of 15 residues. From germline, CDR1 is SGHRS and CDR2 YFSETQ. Trimming removed 2 bases from V and 8 bases from J, with 17 bases in between. The CDR3 DNA is TGCGCCAGCAGCTTTATTCAGGGATTTCCGGATGAGCAGTTCTTC. This codes for CASSFIQGFPDEQFF.

The rearrangement joins TRBV7-9 to TRBJ2-5; possible D gene TRBD2, 6 bases. The CDR3 runs to 16 residues. In germline, CDR1 is SEHNR, CDR2 FQNEAQ (reference sequence). V was trimmed by 1 base and J by 7 bases, leaving 19 bases between them. The CDR3 coding sequence is TGTGCCAGCAGCTTAGGGAAAACGGGGACTGAAGTGACCCAGTACTTC. Its protein product is CASSLGKTGTEVTQYF.

V is TRBV28 and J is TRBJ1-2; no clear D. The CDR3 spans 15 residues. CDR1 and CDR2 from the germline V gene are MDHEN and SYDVKM. V gave up 5 bases and J gave up 8 bases, with 21 bases separating them. The CDR3 spells CASSREPADNRGYTF. CDR3 coding DNA: TGTGCCAGCAGTCGCGAACCCGCAGACAATCGCGGCTACACCTTC.

V is TRBV6-5 and J is TRBJ1-2, with D possibly TRBD1 on 6 matching bases. The CDR3 sequence is 13 residues long. Trimming removed 0 bases from V and 5 bases from J, with 7 bases in between. Germline V lookup: CDR1 MNHEY, CDR2 SVGAGI. This CDR3 is CASSYSRGYGYTF. The CDR3 nucleotides read TGTGCCAGCAGTTACTCGAGGGGGTATGGCTACACCTTC.

V gene TRBV9 combines with J gene TRBJ2-2; possible D gene TRBD1, 5 bases. The CDR3 runs 17 residues. The germline gives CDR1 SGDLS, CDR2 YYNGEE. With 3 bases removed from V and 1 base from J, the gap between germline ends came to 16 bases. The DNA for the CDR3 is TGTGCCAGCAGCGCCCAAGACAGCTTAATGAACACCGGGGAGCTGTTTTTT. Residues: CASSAQDSLMNTGELFF.

This chain uses TRBV4-3 with TRBJ2-5; D is perhaps TRBD1 (5 bases). CDR1 LGHNA and CDR2 YSLEER come from the germline V gene. V lost 0 bases to trimming and J lost 5 bases, with 13 bases between them. The CDR3 totals 15 residues. The CDR3 loop is CASSQDRVQFETQYF. Here the CDR3 DNA reads TGCGCCAGCAGCCAAGACAGGGTCCAATTTGAGACCCAGTACTTC.

With regard to this clone: The junction does not match germline at one end; this may be a read error. The V and J genes are TRBV28 and TRBJ2-1; 9 positions match TRBD1. The V gene's germline CDR1 is MDHEN and CDR2 SYDVKM. The CDR3 contains 15 residues. The CDR3: CTSSLWDREGNEQFF. In DNA, the CDR3 is TGTACCAGCAGTTTATGGGACAGGGAGGGAAATGAGCAGTTCTTC. The whole variable domain, remainder taken from reference TRBV28 and TRBJ2-1, is DVKVTQSSRYLVKRTGEKVFLECVQDMDHENMFWYRQDPGLGLRLIYFSYDVKMKEKGDIPEGYSVSREKKERFSLILESASTNQTSMYLCTSSLWDREGNEQFFGPGTRLTVL.

This clone was seen once. This rearrangement joins TRBV6-5 to TRBJ2-5; 7 bases agree with TRBD2. V lost 6 bases, J lost 1 base, and 8 bases stayed unmatched. The germline V gene has CDR1 MNHEY and CDR2 SVGAGI. This CDR3 is built from 15 residues. The CDR3 DNA follows: TGTGCCAGCAGGATACCGGGACTAATCCAAGAGACCCAGTACTTC. Residues: CASRIPGLIQETQYF.

V usage is TRBV7-3 and J usage is TRBJ2-1; TRBD2 might be the D (8 bases). This CDR3 region has 16 residues. The V end was cut by 4 bases, the J end by 0 bases, with 13 bases between. Per germline, CDR1 SGHTA and CDR2 FQGTGA. Written as DNA, the CDR3 is TGTGCCAGCAGCTCAGCGGGGGACAGCTCCTACAATGAGCAGTTCTTC. It translates to CASSSAGDSSYNEQFF. Filled out from reference TRBV7-3 and TRBJ2-1, the complete variable domain reads GAGVSQTPSNKVTEKGKYVELRCDPISGHTALYWYRQSLGQGPEFLIYFQGTGAADDSGLPNDRFFAVRPEGSVSTLKIQRTERGDSAVYLCASSSAGDSSYNEQFFGPGTRLTVL.